The next 20 T cell receptor beta chains were all read from a single sample in a study of blood T cell repertoires in COVID-19. The repertoire was sequenced with immunoSEQ multiplex PCR; TCRdb's copy has only in-frame clones and lacks some. The sample lists some 76,000 clones; approximately 80% were seen once. The sequencing sample was made of peripheral blood. The source of these receptors is a man aged 45-65 years with acute or convalescent COVID-19.

The CDR3 protein is CASSRGVGPEETQYF. CDR3 nucleotide sequence: TGCGCCAGCAGCCGAGGCGTGGGGCCTGAAGAGACCCAGTACTTC. This rearrangement joins TRBV5-1 to TRBJ2-5, with D possibly being TRBD1 (5 bases). Germline V lookup: CDR1 SGHRS, CDR2 YFSETQ. V lost 4 bases, J lost 3 bases, and 16 bases lay in between. The CDR3 has 15 amino acids.

J is TRBJ1-5 and V is TRBV25-1; 9 bases agree with TRBD1. J lost 3 bases, V lost 6 bases, and 3 bases had no gene match. This CDR3 comprises 14 residues. Germline-derived CDR1 and CDR2 are MGHDK and SYGVNS. The CDR3: CASRGQGDNQPQHF. Here the CDR3 DNA reads TGTGCCAGCAGGGGACAGGGCGACAATCAGCCCCAGCATTTT.

V is TRBV7-3 and J is TRBJ1-2; weak D call: TRBD1 (6 bases). The germline CDR1 and CDR2 sequences are SGHTA and FQGTGA. The CDR3 has 13 residues. Between the trimmed V and J ends, which lost 2 bases and 8 bases, there was a span of 12 bases. CDR3 DNA: TGTGCCAGCAGCTTAGCACAGGGTCAGGGCTACACCTTC. It translates to CASSLAQGQGYTF.

V is TRBV7-3 and J is TRBJ2-5; perhaps TRBD2 as D (6 bases). Germline V lookup: CDR1 SGHTA, CDR2 FQGTGA. Trimming took 5 bases from V and 5 from J, leaving 12 bases between them. This CDR3 contains 13 residues. CDR3 protein: CASSPDYLETQYF. For the CDR3, the DNA is TGTGCCAGCAGCCCGGACTATTTGGAGACCCAGTACTTC.

This clone was recorded a few times. This chain uses TRBV4-3 with TRBJ2-1, with D possibly matching TRBD2 (7 bases). Germline V gives CDR1 LGHNA, CDR2 YSLEER. CDR3 length: 19 residues. V was shortened by 1 base and J by 0 bases, with 19 bases between the two germline ends. Here the CDR3 DNA reads TGCGCCAGCAGCCAAGGCTGGGGCGGGGGCGAGAGCTCCTACAATGAGCAGTTCTTC. It codes for CASSQGWGGGESSYNEQFF.

V is TRBV9 and J is TRBJ2-7; D may be TRBD2 (6 bases). The V and J ends lost 0 bases and 1 base respectively, with 11 bases between them. The CDR3 is 15 amino acids. Germline values: CDR1 SGDLS, CDR2 YYNGEE. The CDR3: CASSVGGEISYEQYF. CDR3 nucleotide sequence: TGTGCCAGCAGCGTAGGGGGGGAGATTTCCTACGAGCAGTACTTC.

V and J are TRBV9 and TRBJ2-3; 9 bases agree with TRBD2. V lost 0 bases, J lost 0 bases, and 2 bases stayed unmatched. The CDR3 is 16 residues long. In germline, CDR1 is SGDLS, CDR2 YYNGEE. In DNA, the CDR3 is TGTGCCAGCAGCGTAGCGCTAGCGGGGAGCACAGATACGCAGTATTTT. It codes for CASSVALAGSTDTQYF.

J is TRBJ2-7 and V is TRBV5-1; the D gene is possibly TRBD2 (6 bases). Trimming took off 0 bases at V and 0 bases at J, with 7 bases between the two ends. Germline-derived CDR1 and CDR2 are SGHRS and YFSETQ. CDR3 length: 14 residues. The CDR3 sequence is CASSLVRGSYEQYF. CDR3 nucleotides: TGCGCCAGCAGCTTGGTGCGGGGCTCCTACGAGCAGTACTTC. The variable domain in full, with the rest retrieved from reference TRBV5-1 and TRBJ2-7, is KAGVTQTPRYLIKTRGQQVTLSCSPISGHRSVSWYQQTPGQGLQFLFEYFSETQRNKGNFPGRFSGRQFSNSRSEMNVSTLELGDSALYLCASSLVRGSYEQYFGPGTRLTVT.

The chain uses TRBV19 and TRBJ1-2; 9 nucleotides align to TRBD1. The V gene end was trimmed by 5 bases and the J gene end by 6 bases; junction bases not matched to a gene: 7. Germline CDR1 and CDR2: LNHDA and SQIVND (reference sequence). This CDR3 has 14 residues. The CDR3 DNA sequence: TGTGCCAGTAGTTCAGACAGGGGGACGGATGGCTACACCTTC. Protein: CASSSDRGTDGYTF. The entire variable domain, with the rest obtained from reference TRBV19 and TRBJ1-2, is as follows: DGGITQSPKYLFRKEGQNVTLSCEQNLNHDAMYWYRQDPGQGLRLIYYSQIVNDFQKGDIAEGYSVSREKKESFPLTVTSAQKNPTAFYLCASSSDRGTDGYTFGSGTRLTVV.

This rearrangement joins TRBV6-2 or TRBV6-3 to TRBJ1-2; 8 bases map to TRBD1. V was clipped by 5 bases and J by 7 bases; unmatched bases: 12. The CDR3 is 15 residues long. The germline V gene encodes CDR1 MNHEY and CDR2 SVGEGT. CDR3 in DNA: TGTGCCAGCAGTCGACCGACAGGGGTTTCTGGTGGCTACACCTTC. It encodes CASSRPTGVSGGYTF.

The CDR3 here is CASSPHTRTEAFF. DNA of the CDR3: TGTGCCAGCAGCCCTCACACGCGGACTGAAGCTTTCTTT. This chain joins TRBV11-2 and TRBJ1-1; D unclear. V dropped 5 bases and J dropped 5 bases, with 12 bases sitting between them. The CDR3 spans 13 residues. Germline V gene data show CDR1 as SGHAT and CDR2 as FQNNGV. The variable domain in full, completed from reference TRBV11-2 and TRBJ1-1, reads EAGVAQSPRYKIIEKRQSVAFWCNPISGHATLYWYQQILGQGPKLLIQFQNNGVVDDSQLPKDRFSAERLKGVDSTLKIQPAKLEDSAVYLCASSPHTRTEAFFGQGTRLTVV.

V usage is TRBV10-3 and J usage is TRBJ1-5, with TRBD1 matching 11 bases. In germline, CDR1 is ENHRY, CDR2 SYGVKD. The trim removed 3 bases at V and 1 base at J, leaving 2 bases unmatched. The CDR3 length is 16 residues. The CDR3 region has the DNA TGTGCCATCAGTGACCGGGACAGGGGGAGCAATCAGCCCCAGCATTTT. Its translation: CAISDRDRGSNQPQHF.

The rearrangement links TRBV2 to TRBJ1-1, with D perhaps TRBD1 (6 bases). Between the trimmed V and J ends, which lost 11 bases and 1 base, there was a span of 14 bases. Germline CDR1 SNHLY, CDR2 FYNNEI. This CDR3 has 13 residues. The CDR3 spells CAGAGVPNTEAFF. CDR3 in DNA: TGTGCCGGCGCAGGGGTTCCGAACACTGAAGCTTTCTTT.

The chain has TRBV12-3 or TRBV12-4 and TRBJ2-5; unclear D gene. This CDR3 spans 13 amino acids. Trimming cost V 3 bases and J 5 bases, with 10 bases left between them. CDR3 residues: CASSFTSRETQYF. CDR3 bases: TGTGCCAGCAGTTTCACCTCGCGGGAGACCCAGTACTTC.

The V call is TRBV7-2, the J call TRBJ2-1, with 10 bases lining up with TRBD1. CDR3 length equals 15 residues. Germline trimming cut 1 base from V and 8 bases from J; bases unmatched to any gene: 5. The germline CDR1 and CDR2 sequences are SGHTA and FQGNSA. The CDR3 is CASSLVGTGVDEQFF. The CDR3 nucleotides read TGTGCCAGCAGCTTAGTTGGGACAGGGGTGGATGAGCAGTTCTTC.

A few counts support this clone. The chain is built from TRBV6-5 and TRBJ2-1; a weak D match, TRBD2 (5 bases). V dropped 5 bases and J dropped 5 bases, with 10 bases sitting between them. CDR3 length: 13 amino acids. Per the germline V gene, CDR1 is MNHEY and CDR2 is SVGAGI. Written as DNA, the CDR3 is TGTGCCAGCAGTAGGACTGGTAACAATGAGCAGTTCTTC. Amino acid sequence: CASSRTGNNEQFF.

The V and J genes are TRBV9 and TRBJ1-6, with 10 bases lining up with TRBD1. The CDR3 totals 16 residues. From germline, CDR1 is SGDLS and CDR2 YYNGEE. V shed 4 bases and J 10 bases; nucleotides not matched to a gene: 11. CDR3 protein: CASSPGGGQGPSPLHF. DNA of the CDR3: TGTGCCAGCAGCCCAGGGGGGGGACAGGGGCCGTCACCCCTCCACTTT.

The CDR3, as DNA: TGTGCCAGCAGTCCCTACGGATTGGTGAGGGGGAAGGAGAATCAGCCCCAGCATTTT. Its translation is CASSPYGLVRGKENQPQHF. This chain uses TRBV6-6 with TRBJ1-5, with D perhaps TRBD1 (6 bases). Trimming took 5 bases from V and 4 from J, leaving 27 bases between them. CDR3 length equals 19 residues. Germline CDR1 MNHNY, CDR2 SVGAGI (reference sequence).

Regarding this clone: Other DNA sequences of this sample code for an identical CDR3. The rearrangement links TRBV7-8 to TRBJ2-1; D perhaps matches TRBD2 (5 bases). Looked up from germline, CDR1 is SGHVS and CDR2 is FQNEAQ. The CDR3 sequence is 16 residues long. Trimming cost V 6 bases and J 1 base, with 16 bases left between them. The CDR3 nucleotides are TGTGCCAGCAGTTTAACGAGCGGAGGTTCCTACAATGAGCAGTTCTTC. It encodes CASSLTSGGSYNEQFF.

The V call is TRBV2, the J call TRBJ1-5, with a possible D match to TRBD1 (5 bases). V was shortened by 6 bases and J by 3 bases, with 18 bases between the two germline ends. CDR1 and CDR2 (germline): SNHLY, FYNNEI. There are 16 residues in the CDR3. Here the CDR3 reads CASRRGTGTSNQPQHF. The CDR3 nucleotides read TGTGCCAGCAGGAGGGGTACGGGGACTTCCAATCAGCCCCAGCATTTT.